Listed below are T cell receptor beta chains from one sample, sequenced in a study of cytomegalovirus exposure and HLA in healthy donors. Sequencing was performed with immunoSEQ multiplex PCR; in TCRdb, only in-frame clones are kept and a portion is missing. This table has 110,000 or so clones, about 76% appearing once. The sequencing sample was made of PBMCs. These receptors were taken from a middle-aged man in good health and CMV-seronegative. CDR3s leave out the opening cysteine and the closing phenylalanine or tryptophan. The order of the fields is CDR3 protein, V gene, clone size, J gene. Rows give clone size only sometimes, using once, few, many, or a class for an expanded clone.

ASSLARDRGRDGTDTQY | TRBV5-4 | once | TRBJ2-3
AWAQGAGGNTIY | TRBV30 | - | TRBJ1-3
ASSLGGLLGETQY | TRBV7-2 | - | TRBJ2-5
ASSLDGSPQETQY | TRBV7-2 | - | TRBJ2-5
ASSRPGTSGGDEQF | TRBV4-1 | - | TRBJ2-1
ASSEVSPGQGESPLH | TRBV2 | - | TRBJ1-6
ASSSGTRASEQY | TRBV5-8 | - | TRBJ2-7
ASSARPGTGGNEKLF | TRBV9 | - | TRBJ1-4
ASSQEKGGVVQPQH | TRBV4-1 | - | TRBJ1-5
ASSPTPGSGANVLT | TRBV5-1 | once | TRBJ2-6
ASSLAGFYEQY | TRBV6-5 | - | TRBJ2-7
ASSSSGTGNTGELF | TRBV7-3 | - | TRBJ2-2
SARGETVANYGYT | TRBV29-1 | - | TRBJ1-2
ASSFRASQGEQF | TRBV7-2 | once | TRBJ2-1
ASSGGPSTGELF | TRBV6-1 | - | TRBJ2-2
ASSLTGPLYEQY | TRBV27 | - | TRBJ2-7
ASSQGGTGGRDTHEQF | TRBV4-2 | - | TRBJ2-1
ASSHEGQGIYGYT | TRBV4-1 | - | TRBJ1-2
ASSLSGQKETQY | TRBV7-8 | - | TRBJ2-5
ASSREYRVVFSGANVLT | TRBV4-3 | - | TRBJ2-6